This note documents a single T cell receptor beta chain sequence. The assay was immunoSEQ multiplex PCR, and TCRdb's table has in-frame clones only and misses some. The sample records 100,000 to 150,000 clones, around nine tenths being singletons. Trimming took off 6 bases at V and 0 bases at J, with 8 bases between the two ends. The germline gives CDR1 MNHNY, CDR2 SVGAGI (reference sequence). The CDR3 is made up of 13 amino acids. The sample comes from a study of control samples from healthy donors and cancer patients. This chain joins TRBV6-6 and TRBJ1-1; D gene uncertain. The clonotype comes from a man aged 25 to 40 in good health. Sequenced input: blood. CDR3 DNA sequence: TGTGCCAGCAGCCAGAGGGTGAACACTGAAGCTTTCTTT. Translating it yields CASSQRVNTEAFF.